This T cell receptor beta chain appears in the sequencing data of a study of T-cell memory formation after mild COVID-19. Study information: TCR clusters were mostly donor specific.

With respect to this clonotype: What it binds is not known.

Via MiXCR, TCRdb re-called the 5' RACE reads, giving one row per CDR3 protein. The data hold about 340,000 distinct CDR3 sequences, with 10% to 15% observed a single time. General study findings and limits: In second-wave clones peaking day 37, SARS-CoV-2 specificity remained unconfirmed.

This CDR3 comprises 17 residues. V shed 5 bases and J 1 base; nucleotides not matched to a gene: 12. CDR1 SGHRS and CDR2 YFSETQ come from the germline V gene. The receptor was derived from a man younger than 30 who had mild COVID-19 (a few samples of this study predate the infection). Cell type and time point are not known. V and J are TRBV5-1 and TRBJ2-3; 8 nucleotides align to TRBD2. The sequenced sample consisted of PBMCs or a T cell subset sorted from them (not recorded which). Here the CDR3 reads CASRPGLGAFGTDTQYF. Here the CDR3 DNA reads TGCGCCAGCAGGCCGGGACTAGGAGCATTCGGCACAGATACGCAGTATTTT. Full variable domain (remainder filled in from reference TRBV5-1 and TRBJ2-3): KAGVTQTPRYLIKTRGQQVTLSCSPISGHRSVSWYQQTPGQGLQFLFEYFSETQRNKGNFPGRFSGRQFSNSRSEMNVSTLELGDSALYLCASRPGLGAFGTDTQYFGPGTRLTVL.